The clone carrying this T cell receptor beta chain was seen repeatedly, ten times or more. Its cognate antigen is unknown. Per germline, CDR1 DFQATT and CDR2 SNEGSKA (reference sequence). Trimming removed 6 bases at V and 0 bases at J, with 15 bases between. CDR3 length: 14 residues. The data belong to a study of identical twins. Whole-study findings and limits: In monozygotic twins, models underestimated the sharing of out-of-frame TCR alpha.

A universal primer site came from template switching; cDNA carried unique molecular identifiers. TCRdb reanalysed the 5' RACE reads using MiXCR and keeps one entry per CDR3 protein. The data show approximately 220,000 distinct CDR3 sequences, around 8% seen once. These data were likewise used in another study, on yellow fever vaccine responses in identical twins. This second study notes: Twins' vaccine T cell response reportedly seemed partly convergent, partly personalized.

Source material: memory (CD45RO+) T cells sorted from blood. The rearrangement uses TRBV20-1 and TRBJ2-7; a weak D match, TRBD2 (6 bases). The sequence was obtained from a woman aged 18-29 years in good health. The CDR3 coding sequence is TGCAGTGCCGGGGGATACTCCAGCTCCTACGAGCAGTACTTC. Residues: CSAGGYSSSYEQYF.